This passage covers 29 T cell receptor beta chains from one sample sequenced in a study of blood T cell repertoires in COVID-19. Profiling relied on immunoSEQ multiplex PCR, and the TCRdb table lists in-frame clones only, not all of them. This table holds approximately 240,000 clones, 79% found once. The sequencing input was peripheral blood. These receptors were taken from a woman in her 40s with active or convalescent COVID-19.

This rearrangement joins TRBV7-9 to TRBJ2-7; D perhaps matches TRBD1 (6 bases). The CDR3 is 16 amino acids. Per the germline V gene, CDR1 is SEHNR and CDR2 is FQNEAQ (reference sequence). Trimming took 5 bases from V and 1 from J, leaving 18 bases between them. The chain's CDR3 is CASSIGQTGISYEQYF. The CDR3 coding sequence is TGTGCCAGCAGCATCGGACAGACGGGCATATCCTACGAGCAGTACTTC. Using reference TRBV7-9 and TRBJ2-7 for the parts outside the CDR3, the full variable domain is DTGVSQNPRHKITKRGQNVTFRCDPISEHNRLYWYRQTLGQGPEFLTYFQNEAQLEKSRLLSDRFSAERPKGSFSTLEIQRTEQGDSAMYLCASSIGQTGISYEQYFGPGTRLTVT.

The chain is built from TRBV4-1 and TRBJ1-3, with D maybe TRBD1 (6 bases). Trimming took 6 bases from V and 0 from J, leaving 15 bases between them. There are 16 residues in the CDR3. Germline CDR1 is MGHRA and CDR2 is YSYEKL. The CDR3 sequence: CASRLSTGISGNTIYF. Here the CDR3 DNA reads TGCGCCAGCAGACTTTCGACAGGAATCTCTGGAAACACCATATATTTT.

This clone appeared many times. V usage is TRBV14 and J usage is TRBJ1-1, with 7 bases identical to TRBD1. The CDR3 loop spans 15 amino acids. CDR1 and CDR2 from the germline V gene are SGHDN and FVKESK. V lost 1 base and J lost 1; bases outside the gene matches: 3. CDR3 DNA: TGTGCCAGCAGCCAAGCCTACAGGGGGAACACTGAAGCTTTCTTT. It codes for CASSQAYRGNTEAFF.

This rearrangement joins TRBV9 to TRBJ2-3; tentative D call: TRBD1 (5 bases). Germline V gene lookup returns CDR1 SGDLS and CDR2 YYNGEE. V shed 0 bases and J shed 2 bases, with 10 bases lying between them. CDR3 length: 15 amino acids. As DNA, the CDR3 is TGTGCCAGCAGCGTAGCACCAGGGCTCACAGATACGCAGTATTTT. The encoded protein is CASSVAPGLTDTQYF.

This clone was counted a single time. CDR3 region: CATKDRDYTEAFF. The CDR3 coding sequence is TGTGCCACCAAGGACAGGGACTACACTGAAGCTTTCTTT. The rearrangement joins TRBV6-5 to TRBJ1-1, with 8 bases fitting TRBD1. This CDR3 spans 13 amino acids. CDR1 and CDR2 from the germline V gene are MNHEY and SVGAGI. J was trimmed by 3 bases and V by 10 bases; bases with no gene match: 7.

This clone was detected a few times. This chain's CDR3 is CASSIGIGTEAFF. The CDR3 DNA reads TGTGCCAGCAGTATCGGAATCGGGACTGAAGCTTTCTTT. V gene TRBV12-3 or TRBV12-4 combines with J gene TRBJ1-1; D ambiguous. The CDR3 loop spans 13 amino acids. Between the trimmed V and J ends, which lost 5 bases and 5 bases, there was a span of 12 bases.

The rearrangement links TRBV19 to TRBJ1-6; no clear D. The germline V gene has CDR1 LNHDA and CDR2 SQIVND (reference sequence). Trimming left V 3 bases short and J 7 bases short, with 10 bases between. The CDR3 extends over 14 amino acids. CDR3 DNA: TGTGCCAGTAGTATTCAGGTGACGAATTCACCCCTCCACTTT. Translated: CASSIQVTNSPLHF.

The chain joins TRBV29-1 to TRBJ2-3; possibly TRBD2 for D (6 bases). Germline CDR1 SQVTM, CDR2 ANQGSEA. V was clipped by 7 bases and J by 4 bases, with 15 bases between them. CDR3 length equals 13 residues. In DNA form, the CDR3 reads TGCAGCGCCGGTGAAGGAGGGCCAGATACGCAGTATTTT. Protein product: CSAGEGGPDTQYF.

V gene TRBV28 combines with J gene TRBJ1-2; TRBD1 matches 9 bases. The V segment lost 6 bases and the J segment 3 bases; nucleotides outside the gene matches: 5. CDR3 size: 14 residues. Germline V gene lookup returns CDR1 MDHEN and CDR2 SYDVKM. The CDR3 DNA sequence: TGTGCCAGCAGGTCTTGGACAGGGGACTATGGCTACACCTTC. This translates into CASRSWTGDYGYTF.

With respect to this clone: Given a much more abundant clone one base away, this may be a read error. V is TRBV12-3 or TRBV12-4 and J is TRBJ1-5, with D tentatively TRBD1 (6 bases). Trimming took off 5 bases at V and 6 bases at J, with 8 bases between the two ends. This CDR3 has 12 amino acids. Here the CDR3 reads CASSEGVQPQHF. The CDR3 coding sequence is TGTGCCAGCAGTGAGGGGGTTCAGCCCCAGCATTTT.

This clone was seen once. V is TRBV24-1 and J is TRBJ1-2; D is uncertain. V lost 6 bases and J 1 base, leaving 5 bases between the germline ends. The germline CDR1 and CDR2 sequences are KGHDR and SFDVKD. The CDR3 extends over 12 amino acids. The chain's CDR3 is CATSSFNYGYTF. Written as DNA, the CDR3 is TGTGCCACCAGTTCCTTTAACTATGGCTACACCTTC.

The chain combines TRBV19 with TRBJ1-6; 7 bases match TRBD1. The CDR3 runs 18 residues. Unmatched junction bases numbered 13, after V lost 8 bases and J lost 0 bases. Germline loops: CDR1 LNHDA, CDR2 SQIVND (reference sequence). CDR3 in amino acids: CASGSGQGGSSYNSPLHF. Here the CDR3 DNA reads TGTGCCAGTGGCTCCGGGCAGGGGGGAAGCTCCTATAATTCACCCCTCCACTTT.

The gene calls are TRBV19 and TRBJ1-1; 8 bases map to TRBD1. The CDR3 spans 14 residues. The trim removed 4 bases at V and 6 bases at J, leaving 7 bases unmatched. CDR1 and CDR2 from the germline V gene are LNHDA and SQIVND (reference sequence). CDR3 protein: CASSTPGTGAEAFF. The CDR3 region has the DNA TGTGCCAGTAGTACGCCGGGGACAGGCGCTGAAGCTTTCTTT. The variable domain in full, with the rest retrieved from reference TRBV19 and TRBJ1-1, is DGGITQSPKYLFRKEGQNVTLSCEQNLNHDAMYWYRQDPGQGLRLIYYSQIVNDFQKGDIAEGYSVSREKKESFPLTVTSAQKNPTAFYLCASSTPGTGAEAFFGQGTRLTVV.

The rearrangement links TRBV29-1 to TRBJ2-2, with D possibly TRBD2 on 7 matching bases. V was pared by 4 bases and J by 4 bases, with 10 bases between. The CDR3 has 13 residues. CDR1 and CDR2 (germline): SQVTM, ANQGSEA. CDR3 nucleotides: TGCAGCGTTGGGGGGGGCTCCACCGGGGAGCTGTTTTTT. It codes for CSVGGGSTGELFF.

In nucleotides, the CDR3 is TGTGCCAGCAGTCGCGGGGGGGAGGCTAATGAAAAACTGTTTTTT. Encoded protein: CASSRGGEANEKLFF. This chain joins TRBV28 and TRBJ1-4, with D perhaps TRBD1 (5 bases). The CDR3 is made up of 15 amino acids. V was pared by 5 bases and J by 3 bases, with 13 bases between. Germline CDR1 and CDR2: MDHEN and SYDVKM. The whole variable domain, filled in from reference TRBV28 and TRBJ1-4, reads DVKVTQSSRYLVKRTGEKVFLECVQDMDHENMFWYRQDPGLGLRLIYFSYDVKMKEKGDIPEGYSVSREKKERFSLILESASTNQTSMYLCASSRGGEANEKLFFGSGTQLSVL.

The chain couples TRBV23-1 to TRBJ2-2; D is unclear. TRBV23-1 is annotated as an ORF whose role is uncertain. This CDR3 spans 12 amino acids. Deletions cut 0 bases from V and 9 bases from J, with 5 bases between. CDR3 protein: CASSQSGRELFF. The CDR3 nucleotides are TGCGCCAGCAGTCAATCGGGCCGGGAGCTGTTTTTT.

This chain connects TRBV6-5 to TRBJ2-3, with no clear D. In germline, CDR1 is MNHEY, CDR2 SVGAGI. The V and J ends lost 8 bases and 2 bases respectively, with 11 bases between them. CDR3 size: 13 residues. This CDR3 reads CASGAEATDTQYF. CDR3 DNA: TGTGCCAGCGGAGCTGAGGCCACAGATACGCAGTATTTT.

This clone was observed a few times. The rearrangement links TRBV30 to TRBJ1-1, with D perhaps matching TRBD1 (5 bases). Germline V lookup: CDR1 GTSNPN, CDR2 SVGIG (reference sequence). This CDR3 is built from 11 residues. Trimming stripped 7 bases from V and 4 bases from J, with 10 bases between. CDR3 sequence reads: CAYAQGTEAFF. The CDR3 coding sequence is TGTGCCTACGCTCAGGGCACTGAAGCTTTCTTT.

V is TRBV20-1 and J is TRBJ2-7; D is perhaps TRBD2 (6 bases). Trimming removed 3 bases at V and 3 bases at J, with 15 bases between. The CDR3 covers 14 residues. Germline CDR1 DFQATT, CDR2 SNEGSKA (reference sequence). CDR3: CSASRAGPFYEQYF. The CDR3 bases are TGCAGTGCTAGTAGGGCGGGACCTTTCTACGAGCAGTACTTC.

This chain joins TRBV7-8 and TRBJ1-6; D remains ambiguous. The V end lost 1 base, the J end lost 5 bases, and 9 bases lay between the germline ends. The CDR3 sequence is 15 residues long. Germline V CDR1 and CDR2: SGHVS, FQNEAQ. CDR3: CASSLVETHNSPLHF. The CDR3 DNA reads as TGTGCCAGCAGCTTAGTAGAGACACATAATTCACCCCTCCACTTT.

This chain links TRBV19 with TRBJ2-3; D might be TRBD1 (5 bases). Germline CDR1 and CDR2: LNHDA and SQIVND (reference sequence). Trimming took off 6 bases at V and 0 bases at J, with 19 bases between the two ends. This CDR3 comprises 17 residues. CDR3 amino acids: CASSNHLTEKSTDTQYF. CDR3 DNA sequence: TGTGCCAGTAGCAATCACCTGACAGAGAAGAGCACAGATACGCAGTATTTT.

There are a few counts of this clone. The chain carries TRBV30 and TRBJ2-1; D may be TRBD2 (6 bases). CDR1 is GTSNPN and CDR2 is SVGIG in the germline V gene (reference sequence). Trimming left V 8 bases short and J 8 bases short, with 16 bases between. This CDR3 is built from 12 residues. CDR3 residues: CALTAGYDEQFF. CDR3 bases: TGTGCCCTTACGGCGGGGTACGATGAGCAGTTCTTC.

The sample holds one count of this clone. This rearrangement joins TRBV5-1 to TRBJ2-5; TRBD2 aligns across 13 bases. Germline values: CDR1 SGHRS, CDR2 YFSETQ. This CDR3 is 19 amino acids long. V trimming: 2 bases; J trimming: 5 bases; junction bases outside the gene matches: 15. The CDR3 region has the DNA TGCGCCAGCAGCTTCTTCCCCTCCTCCGGGACTAGCGGGGTGGAGACCCAGTACTTC. Its translation: CASSFFPSSGTSGVETQYF.

This clone was counted a single time. V gene TRBV5-6 combines with J gene TRBJ1-3; D call uncertain. Germline loops: CDR1 SGHDT, CDR2 YYEEEE. The CDR3 length is 16 residues. The V gene lost 1 base and the J gene lost 4 bases, with 15 bases spanning the gap. The CDR3, as DNA: TGTGCCAGCAGCTTGTTTTTCATCCCGGGAGGAAACACCATATATTTT. This sequence encodes CASSLFFIPGGNTIYF.

This clone was seen more than once but under ten times. This chain joins TRBV4-1 and TRBJ1-2; a weak D match, TRBD1 (5 bases). Looked up from germline, CDR1 is MGHRA and CDR2 is YSYEKL. The CDR3 length is 13 residues. Trimming left V 3 bases short and J 4 bases short, with 9 bases between. CDR3 loop: CASSQQGGYGYTF. The CDR3 nucleotides are TGCGCCAGCAGCCAGCAGGGTGGCTATGGCTACACCTTC.

Concerning this clone: Other DNA sequences of this sample code for an identical CDR3. The chain joins TRBV3-1 (or the pseudogene TRBV3-2) to TRBJ1-1; D is ambiguous. The CDR3 is made up of 13 amino acids. Germline V lookup: CDR1 LGHDT, CDR2 YNNKEL (reference sequence). Trimming removed 0 bases from V and 5 bases from J, with 7 bases in between. CDR3 sequence: CASSQERRTEAFF. In nucleotides, the CDR3 is TGTGCCAGCAGCCAAGAAAGGAGAACTGAAGCTTTCTTT.

V and J are TRBV4-1 and TRBJ2-5, with 8 bases matching TRBD2. The length of the CDR3 is 15 residues. With 0 bases clipped from V and 5 bases from J, the junction kept 5 bases outside the gene matches. The V gene's germline CDR1 is MGHRA and CDR2 YSYEKL. This chain's CDR3 is CASSQDTSGGETQYF. As DNA, the CDR3 is TGCGCCAGCAGCCAAGATACCAGCGGGGGTGAGACCCAGTACTTC.

This sequence joins TRBV19 and TRBJ2-3, with D possibly matching TRBD1 (5 bases). Trimming pared 5 bases from V and 8 bases from J, leaving 20 bases between. The CDR3 is made up of 15 amino acids. Germline values: CDR1 LNHDA, CDR2 SQIVND (reference sequence). For the CDR3, the DNA is TGTGCCAGTAGTCCTGGGGCTGCTGGTTGGGGTACGCAGTATTTT. Translation: CASSPGAAGWGTQYF.

This rearrangement joins TRBV11-2 to TRBJ2-5, with TRBD1 as a possible D gene (5 bases). The germline V gene has CDR1 SGHAT and CDR2 FQNNGV. The V gene lost 5 bases and the J gene lost 5 bases, with 15 bases spanning the gap. The CDR3 sequence is 14 residues long. The CDR3 loop reads CASSPWGGVETQYF. As DNA, the CDR3 is TGTGCCAGCAGCCCTTGGGGCGGAGTGGAGACCCAGTACTTC.